This T cell receptor beta chain was profiled in a study of Ad26.COV2.S vaccination and SARS-CoV-2 variants. The study's findings and limits: Estimates derived from TCR breadth and depth analyses may have underestimated total T cell responses.

The sample's treatment: around 19 received Ad26.COV2.S at low or high dose, single or two shots; 5 received placebo; per-sample allocation not given. Specimens were obtained on day 63 following the first vaccine or placebo injection. An Ad26 vector that expressed Wuhan-strain SARS-CoV-2 spike constituted the vaccine. The CDR3 has 18 amino acids. The trim removed 7 bases at V and 2 bases at J, leaving 14 bases unmatched. Germline V gene data show CDR1 as MNHEY and CDR2 as SMNVEV (reference sequence). Clones were read by immunoSEQ multiplex PCR, and TCRdb kept only the in-frame ones, dropping some. The sample shows 440,000 or so clones, 80% to 95% of them seen only once. In the case of this clone: The antigen remains unidentified.

The specimen was peripheral blood, collected in a trial of Ad26.COV2.S vaccine versus placebo. This receptor was taken from a person aged 18 to 65 who received the Ad26.COV2.S COVID-19 vaccine or a placebo. The rearrangement uses TRBV27 and TRBJ2-6, with 7 bases aligning to TRBD1. The CDR3, as DNA: TGTGCCAGCACCCTCTCCGACAGGGTAGCCCCTGGGGCCAACGTCCTGACTTTC. As protein: CASTLSDRVAPGANVLTF.